One sample yielded the 17 T cell receptor beta chains listed below, sequenced in a study of shared clonotypes between healthy human individuals. The data were produced by immunoSEQ multiplex PCR, yet TCRdb's version contains in-frame clones alone and is incomplete. The table records about 1.5 million clones, 95% to 99% of them present only once. Source material: naive CD4+ T cells sorted from blood. Subset given: CD45RA+ positively selected. The receptors stem from a man between 25 and 39 years old in good health.

The chain joins TRBV18 to TRBJ1-3, with TRBD1 matching 7 bases. V gave up 0 bases and J gave up 2 bases; unmatched junction bases: 4. This CDR3 spans 16 amino acids. The germline V gene has CDR1 KGHSH and CDR2 LQKENI. CDR3 in amino acids: CASSPPWTGTGNTIYF. The CDR3, as DNA: TGTGCCAGCTCACCACCTTGGACAGGAACTGGAAACACCATATATTTT.

To note about this clone: The same CDR3 is also encoded by other DNA sequences in this sample. The rearrangement uses TRBV27 and TRBJ1-3, with D unclear. V gave up 6 bases and J gave up 1 base, with 7 bases separating them. Germline V gene lookup returns CDR1 MNHEY and CDR2 SMNVEV (reference sequence). The CDR3 spans 13 residues. The CDR3 loop reads CASSRRSGNTIYF. The CDR3 DNA follows: TGTGCCAGCAGCCGGCGGTCTGGAAACACCATATATTTT.

The chain has TRBV5-1 and TRBJ2-5; possible D gene TRBD2, 7 bases. Germline loops: CDR1 SGHRS, CDR2 YFSETQ. With 4 bases removed from V and 1 base from J, the gap between germline ends came to 20 bases. There are 17 residues in the CDR3. CDR3 in DNA: TGCGCCAGCAGCCCAATTGGGGGCGGGAGTCCCCAAGAGACCCAGTACTTC. This sequence encodes CASSPIGGGSPQETQYF. Full variable domain (rest looked up from reference TRBV5-1 and TRBJ2-5): KAGVTQTPRYLIKTRGQQVTLSCSPISGHRSVSWYQQTPGQGLQFLFEYFSETQRNKGNFPGRFSGRQFSNSRSEMNVSTLELGDSALYLCASSPIGGGSPQETQYFGPGTRLLVL.

This chain joins TRBV18 and TRBJ1-2; perhaps TRBD1 as D (6 bases). The germline V gene encodes CDR1 KGHSH and CDR2 LQKENI. The CDR3 totals 15 residues. Trimming took off 6 bases at V and 7 bases at J, with 21 bases between the two ends. The CDR3 region is CASSDIGGREIGYTF. In DNA form, the CDR3 reads TGTGCCAGCTCGGACATAGGGGGGCGCGAGATTGGCTACACCTTC.

A note on this clone: Different DNA sequences within this sample yield the same CDR3. The chain employs TRBV5-1 and TRBJ2-7; the D gene is possibly TRBD2 (6 bases). Per the germline V gene, CDR1 is SGHRS and CDR2 is YFSETQ. V lost 3 bases and J 0 bases, leaving 7 bases between the germline ends. The CDR3 extends over 13 amino acids. This chain's CDR3 is CASSSGASYEQYF. The CDR3 nucleotides are TGCGCCAGCAGCTCGGGAGCCTCCTACGAGCAGTACTTC.

The chain carries TRBV7-9 and TRBJ2-1; 9 nucleotides agree with TRBD2. The CDR3 loop spans 14 amino acids. In germline, CDR1 is SEHNR, CDR2 FQNEAQ (reference sequence). The trim removed 1 base at V and 8 bases at J, leaving 3 bases unmatched. Here the CDR3 DNA reads TGTGCCAGCAGCTTAGTGGGGACTAGCCATGAGCAGTTCTTC. It translates to CASSLVGTSHEQFF.

This clone was detected once. The V call is TRBV5-4, the J call TRBJ2-5; 7 bases are a match to TRBD1. V shed 0 bases and J 4 bases; nucleotides not matched to a gene: 6. This CDR3 contains 15 residues. Germline V gene sequence: CDR1 SGHNT, CDR2 YYREEE (reference sequence). For the CDR3, the DNA is TGTGCCAGCAGCTTGGTAACAGGGGAAGGAGAGACCCAGTACTTC. Residues: CASSLVTGEGETQYF.

On this clone: Additional DNA sequences in this sample encode the identical CDR3. The CDR3 region is CASSLDRGGQPQHF. The DNA of the CDR3 is TGTGCCAGCAGCTTAGATCGGGGAGGGCAGCCCCAGCATTTT. This sequence joins TRBV11-2 and TRBJ1-5; no definite D call. The CDR3 contains 14 residues. The germline CDR1 and CDR2 sequences are SGHAT and FQNNGV. V shed 0 bases and J shed 7 bases, with 10 bases lying between them.

This chain links TRBV7-9 with TRBJ2-7; D is perhaps TRBD2 (5 bases). Trimming cost V 6 bases and J 0 bases, with 12 bases left between them. The CDR3 has 14 residues. Germline CDR1 is SEHNR and CDR2 is FQNEAQ (reference sequence). In DNA, the CDR3 is TGTGCCAGCAGGGAGGCAGGAAGCTCCTACGAGCAGTACTTC. Amino acids: CASREAGSSYEQYF.

The V gene is TRBV7-6, the J gene TRBJ2-7; D gene uncertain. The CDR3 spans 12 residues. V was cut by 5 bases and J by 7 bases, with 12 bases left in between. CDR1 is SGHVS and CDR2 is FNYEAQ in the germline V gene. The CDR3 loop is CASSPGMGEQYF. CDR3 DNA sequence: TGTGCCAGCAGCCCCGGCATGGGGGAGCAGTACTTC.

This CDR3 reads CASSRQPGQKIYNEQFF. CDR3 DNA sequence: TGTGCCAGCAGCCGACAACCGGGACAGAAGATTTACAATGAGCAGTTCTTC. V gene TRBV7-2 combines with J gene TRBJ2-1; 7 nucleotides align to TRBD1. V lost 5 bases and J lost 4; bases outside the gene matches: 14. Germline values: CDR1 SGHTA, CDR2 FQGNSA. This CDR3 comprises 17 residues.

The chain employs TRBV6-5 and TRBJ2-1; tentatively, D is TRBD1 or TRBD2 (5 bases each). Germline CDR1 and CDR2: MNHEY and SVGAGI. Between the trimmed V and J ends, which lost 5 bases and 4 bases, there was a span of 15 bases. The CDR3 consists of 15 residues. The CDR3 nucleotides are TGTGCCAGCAGTCCACCAGGGCGAGGGTACAATGAGCAGTTCTTC. Protein: CASSPPGRGYNEQFF.

This chain uses TRBV5-6 with TRBJ1-4; 7 bases map to TRBD1. There are 15 residues in the CDR3. V shed 5 bases and J 6 bases; nucleotides not matched to a gene: 10. Germline CDR1 and CDR2: SGHDT and YYEEEE. In nucleotides, the CDR3 is TGTGCCAGCAGTGGCTGGGGGACAGCGGATGAAAAACTGTTTTTT. This gives the protein CASSGWGTADEKLFF.

Of note for this clone: Other DNA sequences within the sample encode an identical CDR3. V is TRBV5-1 and J is TRBJ2-3; 7 bases match TRBD1. There are 14 residues in the CDR3. Germline loops: CDR1 SGHRS, CDR2 YFSETQ. J lost 1 base, V lost 4 bases, and 3 bases had no gene match. The CDR3 bases are TGCGCCAGCAGCCGAGACAGGGGCACAGATACGCAGTATTTT. Its translation is CASSRDRGTDTQYF.

The genes are TRBV19 and TRBJ2-7; a possible D gene is TRBD1 (6 bases). There are 15 residues in the CDR3. V shed 3 bases and J shed 6 bases, with 18 bases lying between them. Germline assignment: CDR1 LNHDA and CDR2 SQIVND (reference sequence). The CDR3 spells CASSIYGTKGVEQYF. CDR3 in DNA: TGTGCCAGTAGTATCTACGGGACAAAGGGAGTCGAGCAGTACTTC.

This clone was seen once. The V call is TRBV2, the J call TRBJ2-1, with TRBD1 as a possible D gene (6 bases). CDR1 and CDR2 (germline): SNHLY, FYNNEI. V lost 7 bases, J lost 4 bases, and 14 bases lay in between. This CDR3 region has 14 residues. The CDR3 protein is CASTREGEYNEQFF. The CDR3 coding sequence is TGTGCCAGCACCCGCGAGGGGGAGTACAATGAGCAGTTCTTC. The full variable domain, with the rest looked up from reference TRBV2 and TRBJ2-1, is EPEVTQTPSHQVTQMGQEVILRCVPISNHLYFYWYRQILGQKVEFLVSFYNNEISEKSEIFDDQFSVERPDGSNFTLKIRSTKLEDSAMYFCASTREGEYNEQFFGPGTRLTVL.

With respect to this clone: A junction end diverges from the germline sequence, so it may reflect a read error. The chain employs TRBV7-7 and TRBJ2-5; no reliable D call. The CDR3 totals 8 residues. CDR1 and CDR2 from the germline V gene are SSHAT and FNYEAQ (reference sequence). The chain's CDR3 is CASSPDNF. Here the CDR3 DNA reads TGTGCTAGCAGCCCTGACAACTTC.